This is a list of T cell receptor beta chains from one sample in a study of breast tumors, draining lymph nodes, adjacent tissues. TCRdb independently ran MiXCR on the multiplex PCR reads; one entry per CDR3 protein. The sample records tens of thousands of distinct CDR3 sequences, roughly 20% being singletons. What was sequenced was axillary lymph node tissue. These receptors all come from a female donor with breast cancer. Some clones in this sample may be carry-over from other donors' samples. CDR3s include the opening cysteine and the closing phenylalanine or tryptophan. The D gene is left open where the match is weak. Size values are once, few and many counts, or a class for expanded clones, and some rows have none.

j_call v_call clone_size d_call cdr3_aa cdr3_nt
TRBJ1-6 TRBV28 few - CASSIRGYRAPLHF TGTGCCAGCAGTATCAGGGGCTACAGGGCACCCCTCCACTTT
TRBJ2-1 TRBV6-2/TRBV6-3 few - CASTSEGKSSYNEQFF TGTGCCAGCACCTCGGAGGGTAAGAGCTCCTACAATGAGCAGTTCTTC
TRBJ1-2 TRBV7-9 many TRBD1 CASSSSLWGQGNYGYTF TGTGCCAGCAGCTCTAGCCTTTGGGGACAGGGGAACTATGGCTACACCTTC
TRBJ2-5 TRBV20-1 many - CSATLPGLQETQYF TGCAGTGCTACTCTCCCGGGACTCCAAGAGACCCAGTACTTC
TRBJ2-7 TRBV6-5 many - CASRRRVAPTYEQYF TGTGCCAGCAGACGGAGGGTGGCACCCACCTACGAGCAGTACTTC
TRBJ2-7 TRBV4-2 many - CASSQDGYEQYF TGTGCCAGCAGCCAGGACGGGTACGAGCAGTACTTC
TRBJ1-6 TRBV5-1 - - CASSFDQPNSPLHF TGCGCCAGCAGCTTCGATCAACCGAATTCACCCCTCCACTTT
TRBJ2-7 TRBV20-1 many TRBD2 CSARGLAGNSYEQYF TGCAGTGCTAGGGGACTAGCGGGAAACTCCTACGAGCAGTACTTC
TRBJ2-2 TRBV5-4 many - CASSLLGGVATGELFF TGTGCCAGCAGCTTGTTGGGGGGCGTAGCCACCGGGGAGCTGTTTTTT
TRBJ2-7 TRBV12-3/TRBV12-4 many TRBD1 CASTRQGAYEQYF TGTGCCAGCACCAGACAGGGGGCCTACGAGCAGTACTTC
TRBJ2-7 TRBV3-1 many TRBD1 CASSPPTGTATYEQYF TGTGCCAGCAGCCCACCAACCGGGACAGCAACCTACGAGCAGTACTTC
TRBJ2-1 TRBV5-6 - - CAGSFRVRTYNEQFF TGTGCCGGCAGCTTCAGGGTACGGACCTACAATGAGCAGTTCTTC
TRBJ2-7 TRBV20-1 many TRBD1 CSASMGQGLSYEQYF TGCAGTGCTAGCATGGGACAGGGACTGTCCTACGAGCAGTACTTC
TRBJ2-1 TRBV7-8 many TRBD2 CASSLGGTRSLVQFF TGTGCCAGCAGCTTAGGCGGGACTAGAAGTTTAGTGCAGTTCTTC
TRBJ2-7 TRBV5-5 many - CASSLEQGPTYEQYF TGTGCCAGCAGCTTGGAGCAGGGGCCCACCTACGAGCAGTACTTC
TRBJ2-5 TRBV7-9 - - CASSPRGGGRETQYF TGTGCCAGCAGCCCCCGGGGTGGGGGACGGGAGACCCAGTACTTC
TRBJ2-7 TRBV11-3 many TRBD1 CASRPPGTGSYEQYF TGTGCCAGCAGACCACCCGGGACAGGATCCTACGAGCAGTACTTC
TRBJ1-1 TRBV20-1 - - CSATRGATEAFF TGCAGTGCTACCAGGGGAGCTACTGAAGCTTTCTTT
TRBJ1-2 TRBV29-1 many - CSVWGGTQNYGYTF TGCAGCGTTTGGGGAGGGACCCAAAACTATGGCTACACCTTC